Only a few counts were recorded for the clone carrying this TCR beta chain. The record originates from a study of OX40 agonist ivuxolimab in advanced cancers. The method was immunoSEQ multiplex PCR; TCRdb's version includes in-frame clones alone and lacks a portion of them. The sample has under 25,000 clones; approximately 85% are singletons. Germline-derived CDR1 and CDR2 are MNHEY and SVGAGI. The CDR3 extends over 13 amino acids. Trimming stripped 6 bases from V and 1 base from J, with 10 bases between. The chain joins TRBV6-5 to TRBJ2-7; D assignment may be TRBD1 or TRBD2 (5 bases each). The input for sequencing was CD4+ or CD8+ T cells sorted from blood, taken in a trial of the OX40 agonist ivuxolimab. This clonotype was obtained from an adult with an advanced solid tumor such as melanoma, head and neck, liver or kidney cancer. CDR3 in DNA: TGTGCCAGCAGAAGGGACGTATCCTACGAGCAGTACTTC. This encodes CASRRDVSYEQYF.